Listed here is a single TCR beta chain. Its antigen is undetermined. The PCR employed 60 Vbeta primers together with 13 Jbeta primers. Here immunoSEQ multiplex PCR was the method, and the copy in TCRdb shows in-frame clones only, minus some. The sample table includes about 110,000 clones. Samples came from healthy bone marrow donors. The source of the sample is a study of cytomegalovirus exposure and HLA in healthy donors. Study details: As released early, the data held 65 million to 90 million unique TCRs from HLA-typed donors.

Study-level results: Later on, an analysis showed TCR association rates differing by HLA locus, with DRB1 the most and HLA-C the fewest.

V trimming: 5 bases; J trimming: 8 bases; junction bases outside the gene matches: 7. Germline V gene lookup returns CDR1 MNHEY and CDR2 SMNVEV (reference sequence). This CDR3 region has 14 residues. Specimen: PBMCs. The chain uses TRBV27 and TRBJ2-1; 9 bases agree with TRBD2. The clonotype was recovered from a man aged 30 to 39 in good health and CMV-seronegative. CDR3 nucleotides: TGTGCCAGCAGTCCGGGACTAGCTGCCCATGAGCAGTTCTTC. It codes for CASSPGLAAHEQFF.